Presented here are 21 T cell receptor beta chains from one specimen sequenced in a study of blood T cell repertoires in COVID-19. TCRdb keeps only in-frame clones here, not all; method: immunoSEQ multiplex PCR. The table has 200,000 to 300,000 clones, 86% seen once. The sequenced sample consisted of peripheral blood. These receptors were taken from a woman older than 75 with COVID-19, enrolled during active disease.

The V gene is TRBV29-1, the J gene TRBJ1-1, with 12 bases matching TRBD1. The CDR3 loop spans 16 amino acids. Germline CDR1 SQVTM, CDR2 ANQGSEA. J was trimmed by 3 bases and V by 6 bases; bases with no gene match: 11. CDR3 sequence: CSVSGTGGGWDTEAFF. CDR3 in DNA: TGCAGCGTATCCGGGACAGGGGGCGGATGGGACACTGAAGCTTTCTTT.

This chain connects TRBV5-4 to TRBJ1-1; 8 nucleotides match TRBD1. This CDR3 has 16 residues. The V segment lost 0 bases and the J segment 0 bases; nucleotides outside the gene matches: 4. Germline V gene sequence: CDR1 SGHNT, CDR2 YYREEE (reference sequence). The DNA for the CDR3 is TGTGCCAGCAGCTTGGCAGGGGGCACAATGAACACTGAAGCTTTCTTT. Its translation: CASSLAGGTMNTEAFF.

In nucleotides, the CDR3 is TGTGCCAGCAGCTTGGATCGGGGGAGGAACAATGAGCAGTTCTTC. Amino acid sequence: CASSLDRGRNNEQFF. The J gene is TRBJ2-1, the V gene TRBV5-4; a possible D gene is TRBD2 (6 bases). Trimming took 0 bases from V and 5 from J, leaving 12 bases between them. Germline-derived CDR1 and CDR2 are SGHNT and YYREEE (reference sequence). The CDR3 is made up of 15 amino acids.

The chain uses TRBV2 and TRBJ1-1, with TRBD1 matching over 9 bases. With V trimmed by 6 bases and J by 4 bases, 3 bases remained unmatched. In germline, CDR1 is SNHLY, CDR2 FYNNEI. The CDR3 consists of 13 residues. CDR3 nucleotide sequence: TGTGCCAGCAGGGGACAGGGCAGCACTGAAGCTTTCTTT. Translating it yields CASRGQGSTEAFF.

The chain is built from TRBV9 and TRBJ1-1; the D gene is possibly TRBD1 (6 bases). CDR3 length equals 13 residues. Germline CDR1 and CDR2: SGDLS and YYNGEE. With 6 bases removed from V and 0 bases from J, the gap between germline ends came to 9 bases. CDR3 sequence: CASTRDMNTEAFF. The CDR3 nucleotides are TGTGCCAGCACTCGGGACATGAACACTGAAGCTTTCTTT.

The chain recombines TRBV7-9 with TRBJ2-7; D is possibly TRBD1 (5 bases). The V end was cut by 3 bases, the J end by 7 bases, with 16 bases between. The CDR3 has 14 amino acids. Germline CDR1 and CDR2: SEHNR and FQNEAQ (reference sequence). The CDR3 loop reads CASSFQGRTREQYV. The CDR3 bases are TGTGCCAGCAGCTTTCAGGGCAGAACGAGGGAGCAGTACGTC.

The rearrangement links TRBV5-1 to TRBJ1-1; 8 nucleotides line up with TRBD1. Germline-derived CDR1 and CDR2 are SGHRS and YFSETQ. The ends lost 1 base at V and 8 bases at J; junction bases unmatched: 7. This CDR3 has 14 amino acids. CDR3 residues: CASSLITGGLEAFF. Written as DNA, the CDR3 is TGCGCCAGCAGCTTGATCACAGGGGGACTCGAAGCTTTCTTT.

The CDR3 reads CASSPGQDNQPQHF. The DNA for the CDR3 is TGCGCCAGCAGCCCTGGACAGGACAATCAGCCCCAGCATTTT. The gene calls are TRBV5-1 and TRBJ1-5; TRBD1 agrees at 7 bases. Germline V lookup: CDR1 SGHRS, CDR2 YFSETQ. This CDR3 contains 14 residues. The trim removed 4 bases at V and 3 bases at J, leaving 4 bases unmatched.

J is TRBJ1-5 and V is TRBV29-1, with TRBD1 identical over 8 bases. The CDR3 is 14 residues long. Per the germline V gene, CDR1 is SQVTM and CDR2 is ANQGSEA. The V and J ends lost 6 bases and 5 bases, in that order; junction bases with no gene match: 9. The CDR3 loop is CSVRWTGPDQPQHF. The CDR3 DNA sequence: TGCAGCGTACGTTGGACAGGGCCTGATCAGCCCCAGCATTTT. Using reference TRBV29-1 and TRBJ1-5 for the parts outside the CDR3, the full variable domain is SAVISQKPSRDICQRGTSLTIQCQVDSQVTMMFWYRQQPGQSLTLIATANQGSEATYESGFVIDKFPISRPNLTFSTLTVSNMSPEDSSIYLCSVRWTGPDQPQHFGDGTRLSIL.

The V gene is TRBV15, the J gene TRBJ2-1, with D unclear. Germline-derived CDR1 and CDR2 are LNHNV and YYDKDF (reference sequence). V was shortened by 4 bases and J by 4 bases, with 8 bases between the two germline ends. The CDR3 is 13 amino acids. CDR3 bases: TGTGCCACCAGCACGGCCGGGTACAATGAGCAGTTCTTC. Translating it yields CATSTAGYNEQFF. Variable domain in full (rest from reference TRBV15 and TRBJ2-1): DAMVIQNPRYQVTQFGKPVTLSCSQTLNHNVMYWYQQKSSQAPKLLFHYYDKDFNNEADTPDNFQSRRPNTSFCFLDIRSPGLGDTAMYLCATSTAGYNEQFFGPGTRLTVL.

This chain uses TRBV9 with TRBJ2-3; D gene uncertain. Trimming stripped 4 bases from V and 2 bases from J, with 14 bases between. CDR1 SGDLS and CDR2 YYNGEE come from the germline V gene. The CDR3 sequence is 15 residues long. The CDR3 coding sequence is TGTGCCAGCAGCCCACGCATGGCTCACACAGATACGCAGTATTTT. As protein: CASSPRMAHTDTQYF.

This clone occurred a few times. The gene calls are TRBV5-1 and TRBJ1-1; possibly TRBD1 for D (5 bases). Germline V gene data show CDR1 as SGHRS and CDR2 as YFSETQ. Trimming stripped 0 bases from V and 2 bases from J, with 14 bases between. The CDR3 contains 16 residues. In nucleotides, the CDR3 is TGCGCCAGCAGCTTGGTTGGGGCCGGGGGTAACACTGAAGCTTTCTTT. Translation gives CASSLVGAGGNTEAFF.

The rearrangement links TRBV11-3 to TRBJ2-2; 9 nucleotides agree with TRBD2. V lost 1 base and J lost 1; bases outside the gene matches: 4. Germline loops: CDR1 SGHNT, CDR2 YENEEA. The CDR3 runs 17 residues. This chain's CDR3 is CASSLAGSGGNTGELFF. DNA of the CDR3: TGTGCCAGCAGCTTAGCGGGTAGCGGGGGGAACACCGGGGAGCTGTTTTTT.

V usage is TRBV19 and J usage is TRBJ1-6; D is undetermined. This CDR3 contains 15 residues. V lost 5 bases and J lost 7, with 15 bases in between. Germline values: CDR1 LNHDA, CDR2 SQIVND (reference sequence). CDR3 protein: CASSPAALRNSPLHF. In DNA, the CDR3 is TGTGCCAGTAGTCCGGCAGCCCTGCGGAATTCACCCCTCCACTTT.

This clone was detected once. V usage is TRBV5-6 and J usage is TRBJ1-1, with unresolved D. Germline lookup yields CDR1 SGHDT and CDR2 YYEEEE. The CDR3 is 15 residues long. V was pared by 2 bases and J by 4 bases, with 15 bases between. As DNA, the CDR3 is TGTGCCAGCAGCTTCCTAGAAGGGAGGTTCACTGAAGCTTTCTTT. It encodes CASSFLEGRFTEAFF.

Only one count was recorded for this clone. The V call is TRBV18, the J call TRBJ1-1; D possibly corresponds to TRBD1 (6 bases). Germline assignment: CDR1 KGHSH and CDR2 LQKENI. Trimming shortened V by 3 bases and J by 8 bases, and 10 bases separated the two germline ends. The CDR3 runs to 12 residues. CDR3 region: CASSPMDREAFF. In DNA form, the CDR3 reads TGTGCCAGCTCACCGATGGACAGAGAAGCTTTCTTT.

V is TRBV21-1 and J is TRBJ2-2; the D call in the table, TRBD1, was not verified against the DNA. TRBV21-1 is assigned pseudogene status. The CDR3 totals 15 residues. In DNA, the CDR3 is TGTGCCAGCAGCAAAGTTAGGGGTCGCACCGGGGAGCTGTTTTTT. Translating gives CASSKVRGRTGELFF.

The chain recombines TRBV7-9 with TRBJ2-5; 13 bases match TRBD2. The trim removed 3 bases at V and 5 bases at J, leaving 9 bases unmatched. Germline V CDR1 and CDR2: SEHNR, FQNEAQ (reference sequence). The CDR3 extends over 17 amino acids. The CDR3 region is CASSFKTSGGPAETQYF. The CDR3 nucleotides read TGTGCCAGCAGCTTTAAGACTAGCGGGGGGCCGGCGGAGACCCAGTACTTC. Using reference TRBV7-9 and TRBJ2-5 for the parts outside the CDR3, the full variable domain is DTGVSQNPRHKITKRGQNVTFRCDPISEHNRLYWYRQTLGQGPEFLTYFQNEAQLEKSRLLSDRFSAERPKGSFSTLEIQRTEQGDSAMYLCASSFKTSGGPAETQYFGPGTRLLVL.

This chain connects TRBV30 to TRBJ1-4; D possibly corresponds to TRBD1 (6 bases). The CDR3 runs to 14 residues. V gave up 0 bases and J gave up 8 bases, with 13 bases separating them. CDR1 GTSNPN and CDR2 SVGIG come from the germline V gene (reference sequence). The CDR3 loop is CAWSVGQLYEKLFF. The CDR3 region has the DNA TGTGCCTGGAGTGTTGGACAGTTATACGAAAAACTGTTTTTT.

The CDR3 DNA sequence: TGTGCCATCATGGGGTCGTCAGGGCCCGAGCAGTACTTC. It encodes CAIMGSSGPEQYF. This chain connects TRBV10-3 to TRBJ2-7, with D tentatively TRBD1 (5 bases). The V and J ends lost 7 bases and 6 bases respectively, with 16 bases between them. Germline CDR1 ENHRY, CDR2 SYGVKD. There are 13 residues in the CDR3.

The CDR3 region has the DNA TGTGCCAGCAGCCCGATGAGTGTAAACTATGGCTACACCTTC. It specifies CASSPMSVNYGYTF. This chain connects TRBV7-2 to TRBJ1-2, with no clear D. Between the trimmed V and J ends, which lost 5 bases and 2 bases, there was a span of 12 bases. Germline lookup yields CDR1 SGHTA and CDR2 FQGNSA. The CDR3 runs 14 residues.